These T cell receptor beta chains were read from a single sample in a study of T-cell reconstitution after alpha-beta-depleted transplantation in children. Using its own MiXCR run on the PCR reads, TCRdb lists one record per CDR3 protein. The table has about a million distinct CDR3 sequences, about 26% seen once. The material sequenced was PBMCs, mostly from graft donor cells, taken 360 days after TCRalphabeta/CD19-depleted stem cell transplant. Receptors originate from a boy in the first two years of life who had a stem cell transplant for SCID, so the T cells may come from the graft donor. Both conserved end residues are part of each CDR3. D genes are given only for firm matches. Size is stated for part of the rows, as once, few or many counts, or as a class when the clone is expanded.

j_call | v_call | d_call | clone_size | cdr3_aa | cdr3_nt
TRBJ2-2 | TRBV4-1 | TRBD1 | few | CASSSPRTGPTGELFF | TGCGCCAGCAGCTCTCCCCGGACAGGGCCCACCGGGGAGCTGTTTTTT
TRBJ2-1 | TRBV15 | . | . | CATSRGAIEQFF | TGTGCCACCAGCCGGGGGGCGATTGAGCAGTTCTTC
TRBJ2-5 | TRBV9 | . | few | CASSEGGVGYRSETQYF | TGTGCCAGCAGCGAGGGGGGTGTCGGGTACCGTTCCGAGACCCAGTACTTC
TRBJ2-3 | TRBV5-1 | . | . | CASSQGAREYF | TGCGCCAGCAGCCAAGGGGCCAGGGAGTATTTT
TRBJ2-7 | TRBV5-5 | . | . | CASSSKTSLPLEQYF | TGTGCCAGCAGCTCCAAAACTTCCCTCCCCCTCGAGCAGTACTTC
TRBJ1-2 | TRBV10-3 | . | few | CAISRDTPRGYTF | TGTGCCATCAGCCGTGACACCCCGAGGGGCTACACCTTC
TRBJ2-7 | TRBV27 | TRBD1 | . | CASSIGGTGWLYEQYF | TGTGCCAGCAGCATAGGCGGGACAGGGTGGTTATACGAGCAGTACTTC
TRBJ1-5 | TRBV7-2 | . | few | CASSPPGIYSNQPQHF | TGTGCCAGCAGCCCCCCGGGAATCTATAGCAATCAGCCCCAGCATTTT
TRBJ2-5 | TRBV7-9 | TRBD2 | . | CASRPLSGGAETQYF | TGTGCCAGCAGGCCCCTTAGCGGGGGGGCGGAGACCCAGTACTTC
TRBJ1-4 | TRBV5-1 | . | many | CASSGGSIANEKLFF | TGCGCCAGCAGTGGGGGATCGATCGCTAATGAAAAACTGTTTTTT
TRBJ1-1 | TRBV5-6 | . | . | CASSFGGYTEAFF | TGTGCCAGCAGCTTTGGAGGGTACACTGAAGCTTTCTTT
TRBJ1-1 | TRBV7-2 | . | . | CASSSHRVALMDTEAFF | TGTGCCAGCAGCTCCCACAGGGTAGCCTTAATGGACACTGAAGCTTTCTTT
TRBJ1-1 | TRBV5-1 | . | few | CASSPTVGISNTEAFF | TGCGCCAGCAGCCCGACAGTGGGGATATCGAACACTGAAGCTTTCTTT
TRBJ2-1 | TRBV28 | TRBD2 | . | CASSLVLAGGLNNEQFF | TGTGCCAGCAGTTTAGTCCTAGCGGGGGGGCTAAACAATGAGCAGTTCTTC
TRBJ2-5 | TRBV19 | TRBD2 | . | CASSRLGLATLQETQYF | TGTGCCAGTAGTAGACTGGGACTAGCGACCCTCCAAGAGACCCAGTACTTC
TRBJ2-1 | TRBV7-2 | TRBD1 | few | CASSLSKGAQGEQFF | TGTGCCAGCAGCTTAAGTAAGGGGGCCCAAGGTGAGCAGTTCTTC
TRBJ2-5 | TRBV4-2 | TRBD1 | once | CASSQDRQGALKTQYF | TGTGCCAGCAGCCAAGATCGGCAGGGGGCTTTGAAGACCCAGTACTTC
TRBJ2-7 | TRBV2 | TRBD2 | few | CASSGQRGGAYEQYF | TGTGCCAGCAGTGGACAGCGCGGGGGGGCCTACGAGCAGTACTTC
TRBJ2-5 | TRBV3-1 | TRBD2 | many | CASSQGARLAEWETQYF | TGTGCCAGCAGCCAAGGGGCTCGACTAGCGGAGTGGGAGACCCAGTACTTC
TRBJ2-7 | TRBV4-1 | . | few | CASSQDAGDRDYEQYF | TGCGCCAGCAGCCAAGACGCAGGAGACAGAGACTACGAGCAGTACTTC
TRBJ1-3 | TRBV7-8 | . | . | CASSLRIAGNSIYF | TGTGCCAGCAGCCTTCGAATAGCTGGAAACAGCATATATTTT
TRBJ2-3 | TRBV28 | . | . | CASTPRRADSTDTQYF | TGTGCCAGCACCCCTCGGAGAGCGGATAGCACAGATACGCAGTATTTT
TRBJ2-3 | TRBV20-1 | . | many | CSAREGNRGTQYF | TGCAGTGCTAGAGAGGGGAACCGAGGTACGCAGTATTTT
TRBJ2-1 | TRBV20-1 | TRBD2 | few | CSARGSGSSYNEQFF | TGCAGTGCTAGAGGTAGCGGGAGCTCCTACAATGAGCAGTTCTTC
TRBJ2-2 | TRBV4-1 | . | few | CASSQESGRFTGELFF | TGCGCCAGCAGCCAAGAGTCGGGACGTTTCACCGGGGAGCTGTTTTTT
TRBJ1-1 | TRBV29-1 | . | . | CSVEVGQGTEAFF | TGCAGCGTTGAAGTAGGGCAGGGAACTGAAGCTTTCTTT
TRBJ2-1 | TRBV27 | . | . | CASSFGGLASNEQFF | TGTGCCAGCAGTTTCGGGGGGCTAGCGAGCAATGAGCAGTTCTTC
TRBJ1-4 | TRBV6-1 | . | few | CASSARAPNEKLFF | TGTGCCAGCAGTGCCAGGGCCCCCAATGAAAAACTGTTTTTT
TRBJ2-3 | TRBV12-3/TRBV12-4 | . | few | CASSQFDTQYF | TGTGCCAGCAGCCAGTTCGATACGCAGTATTTT
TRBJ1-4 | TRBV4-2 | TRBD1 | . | CASSRTGRGATNEKLFF | TGTGCCAGCAGCCGGACAGGGAGGGGGGCAACTAATGAAAAACTGTTTTTT
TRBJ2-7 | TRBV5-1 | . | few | CASSFSANYEQYF | TGCGCCAGCAGCTTTTCCGCGAACTACGAGCAGTACTTC